The clone carrying this TCR beta chain turned up a few times. Its specificity is unknown. In TCRdb, the RACE reads were re-called with MiXCR into one record per CDR3 protein. The sample holds about 190,000 distinct CDR3 sequences, about 25% seen once. The data were obtained in a study of human T cells and chemical hapten exposure. Findings and limits, study-wide: Significantly more large CDR3 similarity clusters arose among expanded TCRs than among controls. Once DPC sensitization occurred, TCRs above 1 in 1000 frequency showed no change.

CDR1 is SQVTM and CDR2 is ANQGSEA in the germline V gene. The V end was cut by 2 bases, the J end by 5 bases, with 13 bases between. CDR3 size: 14 residues. Time point reported: patch test 3, about 24 weeks after DPC sensitization. As to treatment: therapeutic diphenylcyclopropenone sensitization with weekly scalp DPC. Suited to DPC and affected by alopecia, the donors ranged from 18 to 70 years old. J is TRBJ2-1 and V is TRBV29-1; D unclear. The sample here was whole blood, taken in connection with sensitization to the hapten diphenylcyclopropenone (DPC). This clonotype was sampled from a woman in her forties with alopecia areata. Some clones in this sample may be carry-over from other donors' samples. The chain's CDR3 is CSVEHRLLDNEQFF. Here the CDR3 DNA reads TGCAGCGTTGAACACCGTCTGCTTGACAATGAGCAGTTCTTC.